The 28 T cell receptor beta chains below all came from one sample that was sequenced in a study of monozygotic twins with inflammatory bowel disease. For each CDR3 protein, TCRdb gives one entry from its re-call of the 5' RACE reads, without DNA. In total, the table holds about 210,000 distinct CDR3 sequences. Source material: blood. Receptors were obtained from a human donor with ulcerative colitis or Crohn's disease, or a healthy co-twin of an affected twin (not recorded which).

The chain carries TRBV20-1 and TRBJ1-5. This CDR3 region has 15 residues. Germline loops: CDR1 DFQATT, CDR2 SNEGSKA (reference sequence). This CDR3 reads CSARDQEGAYQPQHF.

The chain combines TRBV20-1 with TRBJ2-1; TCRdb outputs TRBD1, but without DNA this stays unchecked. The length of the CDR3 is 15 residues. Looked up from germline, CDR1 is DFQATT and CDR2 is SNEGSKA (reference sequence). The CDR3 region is CSAREGGPPYNEQFF.

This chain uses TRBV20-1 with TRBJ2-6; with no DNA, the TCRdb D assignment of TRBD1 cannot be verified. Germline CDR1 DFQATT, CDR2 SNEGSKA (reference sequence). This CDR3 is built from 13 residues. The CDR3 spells CSANRAGANVLTF.

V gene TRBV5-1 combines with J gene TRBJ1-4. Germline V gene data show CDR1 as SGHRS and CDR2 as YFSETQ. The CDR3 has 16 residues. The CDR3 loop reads CASSFVAGATNEKLFF. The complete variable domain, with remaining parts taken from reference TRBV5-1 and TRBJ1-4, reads KAGVTQTPRYLIKTRGQQVTLSCSPISGHRSVSWYQQTPGQGLQFLFEYFSETQRNKGNFPGRFSGRQFSNSRSEMNVSTLELGDSALYLCASSFVAGATNEKLFFGSGTQLSVL.

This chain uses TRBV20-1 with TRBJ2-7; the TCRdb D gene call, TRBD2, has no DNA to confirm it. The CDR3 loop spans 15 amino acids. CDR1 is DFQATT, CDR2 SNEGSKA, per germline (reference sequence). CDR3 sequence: CSAPRANPISGEQYF.

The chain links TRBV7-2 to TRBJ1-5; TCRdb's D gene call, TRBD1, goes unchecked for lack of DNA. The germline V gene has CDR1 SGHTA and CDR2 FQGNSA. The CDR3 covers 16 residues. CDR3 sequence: CASSSSYQGAGQPQHF.

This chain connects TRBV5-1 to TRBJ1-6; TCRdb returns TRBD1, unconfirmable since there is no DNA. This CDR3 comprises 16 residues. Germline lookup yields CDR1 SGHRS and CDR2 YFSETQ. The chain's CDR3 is CASSPGAGGNNSPLHF.

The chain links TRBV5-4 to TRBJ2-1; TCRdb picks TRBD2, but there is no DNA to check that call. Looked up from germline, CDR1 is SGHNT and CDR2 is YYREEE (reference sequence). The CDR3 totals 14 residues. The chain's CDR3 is CASSLVFSESEQFF.

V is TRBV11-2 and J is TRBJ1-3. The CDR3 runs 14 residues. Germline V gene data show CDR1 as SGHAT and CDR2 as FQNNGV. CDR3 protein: CASSFGSSGNTIYF.

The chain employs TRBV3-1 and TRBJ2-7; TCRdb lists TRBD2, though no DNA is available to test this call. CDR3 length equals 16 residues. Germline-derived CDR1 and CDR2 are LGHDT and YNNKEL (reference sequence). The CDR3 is CASSLGLAGGFYEQYF.

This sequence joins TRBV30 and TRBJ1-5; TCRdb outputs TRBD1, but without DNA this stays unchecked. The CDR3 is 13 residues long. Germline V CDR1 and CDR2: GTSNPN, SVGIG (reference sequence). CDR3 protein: CAWEKQGEQPQHF.

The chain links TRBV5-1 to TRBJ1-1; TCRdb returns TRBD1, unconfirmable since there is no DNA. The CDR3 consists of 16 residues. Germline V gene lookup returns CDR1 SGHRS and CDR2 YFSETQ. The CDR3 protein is CASSLASGIGNTEAFF.

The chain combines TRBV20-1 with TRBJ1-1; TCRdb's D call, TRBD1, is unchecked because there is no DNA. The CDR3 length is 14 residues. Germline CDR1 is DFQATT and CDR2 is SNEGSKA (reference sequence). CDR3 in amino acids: CSASAGVSNTEAFF.

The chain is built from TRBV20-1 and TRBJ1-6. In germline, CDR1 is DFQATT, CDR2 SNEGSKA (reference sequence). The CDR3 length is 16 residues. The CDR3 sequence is CSASDLGEAYNSPLHF.

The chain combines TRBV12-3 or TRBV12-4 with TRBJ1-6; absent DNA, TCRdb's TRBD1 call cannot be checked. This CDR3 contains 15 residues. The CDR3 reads CASSSLTGAHSPLHF.

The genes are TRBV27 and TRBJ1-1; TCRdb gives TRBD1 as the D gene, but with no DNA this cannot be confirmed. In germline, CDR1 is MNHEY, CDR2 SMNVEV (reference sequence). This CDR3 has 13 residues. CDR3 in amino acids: CASKTGPNTEAFF.

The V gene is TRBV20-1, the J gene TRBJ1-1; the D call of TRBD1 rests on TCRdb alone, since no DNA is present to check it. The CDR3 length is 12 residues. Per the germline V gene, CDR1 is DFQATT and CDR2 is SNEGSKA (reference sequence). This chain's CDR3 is CRTTGGNTEAFF.

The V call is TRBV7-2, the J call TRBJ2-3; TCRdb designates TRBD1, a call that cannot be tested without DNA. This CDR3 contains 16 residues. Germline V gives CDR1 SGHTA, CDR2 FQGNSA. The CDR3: CASSAAGTKGADTQYF.

The CDR3: CSTRTSVSTDTQYF. The chain is built from TRBV29-1 and TRBJ2-3; lacking DNA, the TRBD2 call made by TCRdb goes unchecked. CDR3 size: 14 residues. Germline V gene lookup returns CDR1 SQVTM and CDR2 ANQGSEA.

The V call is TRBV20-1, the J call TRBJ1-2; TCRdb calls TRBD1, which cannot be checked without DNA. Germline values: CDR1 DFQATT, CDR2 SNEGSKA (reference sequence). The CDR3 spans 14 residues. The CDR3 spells CSPGTSTGNYGYTF.

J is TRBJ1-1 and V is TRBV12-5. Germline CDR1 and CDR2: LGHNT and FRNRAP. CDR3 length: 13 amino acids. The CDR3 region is CASGSPINTEAFF. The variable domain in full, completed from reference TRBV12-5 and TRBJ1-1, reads DARVTQTPRHKVTEMGQEVTMRCQPILGHNTVFWYRQTMMQGLELLAYFRNRAPLDDSGMPKDRFSAEMPDATLATLKIQPSEPRDSAVYFCASGSPINTEAFFGQGTRLTVV.

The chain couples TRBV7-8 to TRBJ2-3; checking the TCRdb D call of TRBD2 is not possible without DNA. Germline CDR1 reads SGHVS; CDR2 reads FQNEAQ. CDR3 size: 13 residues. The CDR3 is CASSLQSRDTQYF.

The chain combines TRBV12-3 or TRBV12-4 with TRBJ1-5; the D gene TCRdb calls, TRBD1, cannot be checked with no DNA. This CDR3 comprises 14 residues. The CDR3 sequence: CASSQTGDRQPQHF.

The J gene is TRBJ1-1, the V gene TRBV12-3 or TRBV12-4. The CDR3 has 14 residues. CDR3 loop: CASSRDSVNTEAFF.

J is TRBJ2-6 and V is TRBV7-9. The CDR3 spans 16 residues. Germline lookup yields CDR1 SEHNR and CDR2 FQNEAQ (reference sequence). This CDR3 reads CASSFRQGSGANVLTF.

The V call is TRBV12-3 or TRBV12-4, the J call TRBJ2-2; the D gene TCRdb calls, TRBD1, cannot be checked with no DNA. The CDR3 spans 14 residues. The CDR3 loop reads CASKRTGGSGELFF.

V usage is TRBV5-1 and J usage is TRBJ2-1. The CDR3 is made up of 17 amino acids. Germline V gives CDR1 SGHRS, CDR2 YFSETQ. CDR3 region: CASSLEASGAYYNEQFF.

CDR3 protein: CSAYSGAQAKNIQYF. The chain joins TRBV20-1 to TRBJ2-4; TCRdb's D call of TRBD1 is untestable without DNA. The CDR3 runs to 15 residues. Germline V CDR1 and CDR2: DFQATT, SNEGSKA (reference sequence).